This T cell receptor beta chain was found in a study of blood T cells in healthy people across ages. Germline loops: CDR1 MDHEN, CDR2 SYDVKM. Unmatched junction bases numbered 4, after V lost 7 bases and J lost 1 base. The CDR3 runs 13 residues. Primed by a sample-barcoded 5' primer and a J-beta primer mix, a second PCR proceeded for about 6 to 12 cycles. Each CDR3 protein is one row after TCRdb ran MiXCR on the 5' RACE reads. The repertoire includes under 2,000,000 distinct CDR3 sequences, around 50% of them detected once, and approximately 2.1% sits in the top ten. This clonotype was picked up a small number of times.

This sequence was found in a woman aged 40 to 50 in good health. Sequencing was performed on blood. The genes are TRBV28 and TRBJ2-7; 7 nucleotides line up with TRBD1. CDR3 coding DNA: TGTGCCAGCAATACAGGGGTTTCCTACGAGCAGTACTTC. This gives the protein CASNTGVSYEQYF.